This T cell receptor (beta chain) was captured by sequencing in a study of tissue T cells after allogeneic stem cell transplantation. This clone was recorded once. Germline CDR1 is MDHEN and CDR2 is SYDVKM. The CDR3 length is 15 residues. V was trimmed by 3 bases and J by 5 bases, leaving 16 bases between them. Generated by immunoSEQ multiplex PCR, the TCRdb table keeps only in-frame clones and is missing some. The table lists roughly 30,000 clones, approximately 85% of them singletons. The genes are TRBV28 and TRBJ1-2, with TRBD1 as a possible D gene (5 bases). This specimen was blood, taken before transplantation. The source is a woman aged 18-55 years who later had graft-versus-host disease after an allogeneic stem cell transplant. CDR3 DNA: TGTGCCAGCAGTTTCCAGGGACGGCCCTATTATGGCTACACCTTC. As protein: CASSFQGRPYYGYTF.